These T cell receptor beta chains were read from a single sample in a study of T-cell memory formation after mild COVID-19. TCRdb re-called the 5' RACE reads through MiXCR, storing one row per CDR3 protein. Of roughly 100,000 distinct CDR3 sequences listed, 9.5% to 15% are singletons. The sample taken for sequencing was PBMCs or a T cell subset sorted from them (not recorded which). The receptors come from an adult woman who had mild COVID-19 (a few samples of this study predate the infection). Cell type and time point are not known. CDR3s include the opening cysteine and the closing phenylalanine or tryptophan. Fields, in order: D gene, clone size, J gene, V gene, CDR3 DNA, CDR3 protein. A D gene is named only where the DNA matches it firmly. Some rows have no size entry. The others give once, few or many, or a class for an expanded clone.

d_call: NA; clone_size: few; j_call: TRBJ2-7; v_call: TRBV14; cdr3_nt: TGTGCCAGCAGCCCGGGACCCCTGGTCGAGCAGTACTTC; cdr3_aa: CASSPGPLVEQYF
d_call: NA; clone_size: NA; j_call: TRBJ2-1; v_call: TRBV20-1; cdr3_nt: TGCAGTGCTTCAGGAGTTGCTGAGCAGTTCTTC; cdr3_aa: CSASGVAEQFF
d_call: TRBD2; clone_size: NA; j_call: TRBJ2-1; v_call: TRBV20-1; cdr3_nt: TGCAGTGCTAGACGGCTTAGCGGGAGCCCCTACAATGAGCAGTTCTTC; cdr3_aa: CSARRLSGSPYNEQFF
d_call: NA; clone_size: few; j_call: TRBJ2-7; v_call: TRBV3-1; cdr3_nt: TGTGCCAGCAGCCGAACGACGGTTTCCTACGAGCAGTACTTC; cdr3_aa: CASSRTTVSYEQYF
d_call: NA; clone_size: NA; j_call: TRBJ1-2; v_call: TRBV12-3/TRBV12-4; cdr3_nt: TGTGCCAGCAGTCCCGGGACCCCGCCTGTCACCTTC; cdr3_aa: CASSPGTPPVTF
d_call: TRBD2; clone_size: few; j_call: TRBJ2-7; v_call: TRBV7-9; cdr3_nt: TGTGCCAGCAGCCGGACTAGCGGACACGAGCAGTACTTC; cdr3_aa: CASSRTSGHEQYF
d_call: NA; clone_size: few; j_call: TRBJ2-7; v_call: TRBV18; cdr3_nt: TGTGCCAGCTCAGCGCCCGGGACGGTCTACGAGCAGTACTTC; cdr3_aa: CASSAPGTVYEQYF
d_call: TRBD2; clone_size: few; j_call: TRBJ2-5; v_call: TRBV24-1; cdr3_nt: TGTGCCACCGCACGCGGGGGGCCCCAAGAGACCCAGTACTTC; cdr3_aa: CATARGGPQETQYF
d_call: TRBD1; clone_size: NA; j_call: TRBJ2-7; v_call: TRBV5-1; cdr3_nt: TGCGCCAGCAGCTGGACAGGGGACCCCTACGAGCAGTACTTC; cdr3_aa: CASSWTGDPYEQYF
d_call: NA; clone_size: many; j_call: TRBJ2-3; v_call: TRBV7-9; cdr3_nt: TGTGCCAGCAGCTTATCGGGAGATACGCAGTATTTT; cdr3_aa: CASSLSGDTQYF
d_call: NA; clone_size: few; j_call: TRBJ2-7; v_call: TRBV27; cdr3_nt: TGTGCCAGCAGTAGGAACAGCTACGAGCAGTACTTC; cdr3_aa: CASSRNSYEQYF
d_call: TRBD2; clone_size: NA; j_call: TRBJ2-1; v_call: TRBV7-9; cdr3_nt: TGTGCCAGCAGCCCTACCGGGACTAGCGGGAGTAATGAGCAGTTCTTC; cdr3_aa: CASSPTGTSGSNEQFF
d_call: NA; clone_size: few; j_call: TRBJ1-6; v_call: TRBV7-9; cdr3_nt: TGTGCCAGCAGCCAGGGACGAAATGATAATTCACCCCTCCACTTT; cdr3_aa: CASSQGRNDNSPLHF
d_call: NA; clone_size: NA; j_call: TRBJ2-6; v_call: TRBV3-1; cdr3_nt: TGTGCCAGCAGCCGTCGTTATTCAGGTTCTGGGGCCAACGTCCTGACTTTC; cdr3_aa: CASSRRYSGSGANVLTF
d_call: TRBD1; clone_size: few; j_call: TRBJ1-5; v_call: TRBV24-1; cdr3_nt: TGTGCCACCAGTGATAAGAAAGGGGGCCGTCAGCCCCAGCATTTT; cdr3_aa: CATSDKKGGRQPQHF
d_call: TRBD2; clone_size: NA; j_call: TRBJ2-1; v_call: TRBV7-9; cdr3_nt: TGTGCCAGCAGCTCCTCGGGACTAGCGGACCACTACAATGAGCAGTTCTTC; cdr3_aa: CASSSSGLADHYNEQFF
d_call: NA; clone_size: few; j_call: TRBJ2-3; v_call: TRBV7-3; cdr3_nt: TGTGCCAGCAGCTTAAACCCTTGGGTTCCGGGGGCAGATACGCAGTATTTT; cdr3_aa: CASSLNPWVPGADTQYF
d_call: NA; clone_size: few; j_call: TRBJ1-2; v_call: TRBV10-3; cdr3_nt: TGTGCCATCAGTGAGTCACCCTATGGCTACACCTTC; cdr3_aa: CAISESPYGYTF
d_call: TRBD1; clone_size: few; j_call: TRBJ2-1; v_call: TRBV5-1; cdr3_nt: TGCGCCAGCAGCTTGGTAGGTGTCGACAGGGGAAACAATGAGCAGTTCTTC; cdr3_aa: CASSLVGVDRGNNEQFF
d_call: TRBD2; clone_size: many; j_call: TRBJ2-1; v_call: TRBV4-3; cdr3_nt: TGCGCCAGCAGCCAAGATCTCGGGGCGGGAGGGGGGAATGAGCAGTTCTTC; cdr3_aa: CASSQDLGAGGGNEQFF
d_call: NA; clone_size: NA; j_call: TRBJ2-7; v_call: TRBV6-5; cdr3_nt: TGTGCCAGCAGTCTAACAGGGACCGAGCAGTACTTC; cdr3_aa: CASSLTGTEQYF
d_call: TRBD2; clone_size: few; j_call: TRBJ2-2; v_call: TRBV4-2; cdr3_nt: TGTGCCAGCAGCCAAGAGGTTCTAGCGGGAGGGCCGGTCACCGGGGAGCTGTTTTTT; cdr3_aa: CASSQEVLAGGPVTGELFF
d_call: TRBD2; clone_size: many; j_call: TRBJ2-7; v_call: TRBV4-3; cdr3_nt: TGCGCCAGCAGCTCTCAAACCTGGGACCGGACTAGCGGGATAGGGGAGCAGTACTTC; cdr3_aa: CASSSQTWDRTSGIGEQYF
d_call: NA; clone_size: many; j_call: TRBJ2-7; v_call: TRBV6-1; cdr3_nt: TGTGCCAGCAGTGAAAGGGTGGCCATTGGCGAGCAGTACTTC; cdr3_aa: CASSERVAIGEQYF
d_call: NA; clone_size: NA; j_call: TRBJ2-5; v_call: TRBV24-1; cdr3_nt: TGTGCCACCAGTGAAACAGGTCATTGGACCCAGTACTTC; cdr3_aa: CATSETGHWTQYF
d_call: TRBD2; clone_size: few; j_call: TRBJ2-7; v_call: TRBV5-8; cdr3_nt: TGTGCCAGCAGCTTACTAGCGCGAGCCGCCTACGAGCAGTACTTC; cdr3_aa: CASSLLARAAYEQYF
d_call: NA; clone_size: NA; j_call: TRBJ1-1; v_call: TRBV27; cdr3_nt: TGTGCCAGCGGCACCATTGGGTGGGAAGCTTTCTTT; cdr3_aa: CASGTIGWEAFF
d_call: NA; clone_size: NA; j_call: TRBJ2-1; v_call: TRBV2; cdr3_nt: TGTGCCAGCAGTGGCGCGCCTGAGCAGTTCTTC; cdr3_aa: CASSGAPEQFF
d_call: TRBD2; clone_size: few; j_call: TRBJ2-1; v_call: TRBV11-3; cdr3_nt: TGTGCCAGCAGCCCTTCCCGAGCGGGGACGGGCAATGAGCAGTTCTTC; cdr3_aa: CASSPSRAGTGNEQFF
d_call: NA; clone_size: NA; j_call: TRBJ2-7; v_call: TRBV7-9; cdr3_nt: TGTGCCAGCAGTAGGGCAGACTACGAGCAGTACTTC; cdr3_aa: CASSRADYEQYF
d_call: TRBD2; clone_size: NA; j_call: TRBJ2-1; v_call: TRBV5-6; cdr3_nt: TGTGCCAGCAGCTTGGAACTAGCGGGTGAGCAGTTCTTC; cdr3_aa: CASSLELAGEQFF
d_call: NA; clone_size: NA; j_call: TRBJ2-1; v_call: TRBV19; cdr3_nt: TGTGCCAGTAGTATATCCGGGAGCTCCTACAATGAGCAGTTCTTC; cdr3_aa: CASSISGSSYNEQFF
d_call: NA; clone_size: many; j_call: TRBJ2-5; v_call: TRBV7-9; cdr3_nt: TGTGCCAGCAGCTGGGACGTGGCGGGGGAGACCCAGTACTTC; cdr3_aa: CASSWDVAGETQYF
d_call: TRBD2; clone_size: few; j_call: TRBJ2-7; v_call: TRBV6-2/TRBV6-3; cdr3_nt: TGTGCCAGCCGGGGACTAGCAAACCCCCGGCAACCCTACGAGCAGTACTTC; cdr3_aa: CASRGLANPRQPYEQYF
d_call: NA; clone_size: few; j_call: TRBJ2-2; v_call: TRBV5-6; cdr3_nt: TGTGCCAGCCGGCAGGAATCAAACACCGGGGAGCTGTTTTTT; cdr3_aa: CASRQESNTGELFF
d_call: TRBD1; clone_size: NA; j_call: TRBJ1-2; v_call: TRBV29-1; cdr3_nt: TGCAGCGTTGAACGGGACAGTCATCATGGCTACACCTTC; cdr3_aa: CSVERDSHHGYTF
d_call: NA; clone_size: many; j_call: TRBJ2-3; v_call: TRBV29-1; cdr3_nt: TGCAGCGTTGACAGCCTTGTCACAGATACGCAGTATTTT; cdr3_aa: CSVDSLVTDTQYF
d_call: NA; clone_size: NA; j_call: TRBJ1-5; v_call: TRBV4-2; cdr3_nt: TGTGCCAGCAGCCAAGAGGCAGGGGCCAATCAGCCCCAGCATTTT; cdr3_aa: CASSQEAGANQPQHF
d_call: NA; clone_size: few; j_call: TRBJ2-4; v_call: TRBV6-5; cdr3_nt: TGTGCCAGCAGTTACTCTCAGGGGAACATTCAGTACTTC; cdr3_aa: CASSYSQGNIQYF
d_call: TRBD1; clone_size: NA; j_call: TRBJ2-1; v_call: TRBV15; cdr3_nt: TGTGCCACCCGGACAGGGGAAAATGAGCAGTTCTTC; cdr3_aa: CATRTGENEQFF
d_call: NA; clone_size: many; j_call: TRBJ1-1; v_call: TRBV12-3/TRBV12-4; cdr3_nt: TGTGCCTCCCAGTGGCAGGGTGGGACTGAAGCTTTCTTT; cdr3_aa: CASQWQGGTEAFF
d_call: TRBD2; clone_size: NA; j_call: TRBJ2-7; v_call: TRBV29-1; cdr3_nt: TGCAGCGTGCAACTAGCGTCTTCCTACGAGCAGTACTTC; cdr3_aa: CSVQLASSYEQYF